The clone carrying this T cell receptor beta chain was seen repeatedly, ten times or more. Its antigen remains unidentified. Sorting captured naive CD8 T cells as CD8+CD4-CCR7+CD45RA+. The data derive from a study of molecular identifiers for immune sequencing clone quantification. V was pared by 0 bases and J by 3 bases, with 4 bases of the junction left unmatched. CDR3 length: 17 residues. Germline V lookup: CDR1 SGHAT, CDR2 FQNNGV. Study-wide findings and caveats: Clones that had above 20 RNA copies took up over 99% of effector molecules but under 1% in naive cells.

Methods described previously, with TCR primers listed, were used for bulk TCR libraries. One entry per CDR3 protein, called by TCRdb with MiXCR from the PCR reads. Found here are some 650,000 distinct CDR3 sequences, 15% to 20% of them singletons; the top ten hold 0.85% to 0.9%. The rearrangement uses TRBV11-2 and TRBJ2-1; the match to TRBD1 covers 11 bases. The specimen was naive CD8+ T cells from blood, with Jurkat cell RNA spiked in. The subset: FACS-sorted CD8+CD4-CCR7+CD45RA+ naive T cells. The clonotype comes from a human donor in good health. Some libraries in this study had Jurkat cell RNA spiked in. For the CDR3, the DNA is TGTGCCAGCAGCTTAGACCTGGGACAGGGGGTCTACAATGAGCAGTTCTTC. Encoded protein: CASSLDLGQGVYNEQFF. Full variable domain (outside the CDR3, taken from reference TRBV11-2 and TRBJ2-1): EAGVAQSPRYKIIEKRQSVAFWCNPISGHATLYWYQQILGQGPKLLIQFQNNGVVDDSQLPKDRFSAERLKGVDSTLKIQPAKLEDSAVYLCASSLDLGQGVYNEQFFGPGTRLTVL.